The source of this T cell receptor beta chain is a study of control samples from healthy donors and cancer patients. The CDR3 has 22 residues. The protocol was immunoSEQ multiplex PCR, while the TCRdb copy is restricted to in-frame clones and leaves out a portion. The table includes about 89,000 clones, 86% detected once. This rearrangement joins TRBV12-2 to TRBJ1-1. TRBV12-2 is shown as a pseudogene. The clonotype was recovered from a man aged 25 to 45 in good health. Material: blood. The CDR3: CASRLAPRPVPRSDKKNTEAFF. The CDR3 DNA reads TGTGCAAGTCGCTTAGCGCCTCGGCCCGTTCCCAGATCGGATAAGAAGAACACTGAAGCTTTCTTT.